Included here is one T cell receptor (beta chain) sequence, with context. This record comes from a study of T and B cells in COVID-19 patients. TRB was amplified from about 260-540 ng of blood genomic DNA. BIOMED2 TRB-A/B primer pools were used in multiplex TRB PCR. TCRdb called the multiplex PCR reads again in MiXCR, with one record for every CDR3 protein. The profile shows some 10,000 distinct CDR3 sequences, around 33% of them singletons. The CDR3 covers 13 residues. V lost 10 bases, J lost 1 base, and 2 bases stayed unmatched. From germline, CDR1 is ENHRY and CDR2 SYGVKD. Sequences were obtained from blood. V is TRBV10-3 and J is TRBJ2-5, with TRBD1 identical over 11 bases. The source is a human donor with active COVID-19. The CDR3: CATGTGGQETQYF. The CDR3 coding sequence is TGTGCCACGGGGACAGGGGGCCAAGAGACCCAGTACTTC.